This T cell receptor (beta chain) was recorded in a study of Graves' ophthalmopathy and Graves' hyperthyroidism. Regarding this clonotype: The junction departs from germline at one end; a sequencing error may be responsible.

Germline assignment: CDR1 ENHRY and CDR2 SYGVKD. The CDR3 has 14 amino acids. Transcripts of RNA were the source for amplifying TCR beta CDR3 regions. HTBI primers primed a first-round RT-PCR, and a second-round multiplex PCR followed. Via MiXCR, TCRdb re-called the multiplex PCR reads, giving one row per CDR3 protein. The data show some 240,000 distinct CDR3 sequences, approximately 42% seen once. The sequencing sample was made of peripheral blood. The sequence was collected from an adult man with Graves' ophthalmopathy. V gene TRBV10-3 combines with J gene TRBJ2-7; the match to TRBD1 covers 9 bases. The CDR3 reads CASSSTGGTYEQYF. CDR3 DNA: TGTGCCAGCAGTTCGACAGGGGGGACCTACGAGCAGTACTTC.